The 8 T cell receptor beta chains presented below share a single source sample, sequenced in a study of siplizumab effects on memory and regulatory T cells. Generated by immunoSEQ multiplex PCR, the TCRdb table keeps only in-frame clones and is missing some. The repertoire holds 87,000 or so clones, approximately 95% seen once, with approximately 0.31% in the top ten. What was sequenced was non-Treg CD4+ T cells sorted from blood. These receptor sequences come from a human donor in good health.

This clone was seen more than once but under ten times. The chain recombines TRBV10-3 with TRBJ1-3; the D is unclear. Germline-derived CDR1 and CDR2 are ENHRY and SYGVKD. Trimming left V 6 bases short and J 4 bases short, with 4 bases between. This CDR3 is built from 11 residues. Here the CDR3 reads CAIRTGNTIYF. CDR3 in DNA: TGTGCCATCAGGACAGGAAACACCATATATTTT.

This sequence joins TRBV10-2 and TRBJ1-2; TRBD1 agrees at 8 bases. The trim removed 4 bases at V and 8 bases at J, leaving 6 bases unmatched. Germline assignment: CDR1 WSHSY and CDR2 SAAADI. This CDR3 region has 13 residues. The CDR3 spells CASSAQGAGGYTF. Here the CDR3 DNA reads TGCGCCAGCAGTGCCCAGGGGGCTGGAGGCTACACCTTC.

The rearrangement links TRBV18 to TRBJ2-5; D is tentatively TRBD1 or TRBD2 (5 bases each). CDR1 and CDR2 from the germline V gene are KGHSH and LQKENI. The CDR3 extends over 14 amino acids. The V gene lost 1 base and the J gene lost 1 base, with 7 bases spanning the gap. The CDR3 nucleotides read TGTGCCAGCTCACCACGGGGGAGCCAAGAGACCCAGTACTTC. Translated: CASSPRGSQETQYF.

This sequence joins TRBV6-6 and TRBJ2-7; D is unclear. CDR3 size: 11 residues. The V end was cut by 2 bases, the J end by 6 bases, with 5 bases between. CDR1 and CDR2 (germline): MNHNY, SVGAGI (reference sequence). The CDR3 nucleotides are TGTGCCAGCAGTTACGTCCGCGAGCAGTACTTC. Residues: CASSYVREQYF.

The chain joins TRBV7-9 to TRBJ2-1; TRBD1 matches at 10 bases. V gave up 5 bases and J gave up 7 bases; unmatched junction bases: 11. Looked up from germline, CDR1 is SEHNR and CDR2 is FQNEAQ (reference sequence). The CDR3 is 16 amino acids. This CDR3 reads CASSPPGQGFLNEQFF. The CDR3 DNA reads TGTGCCAGCAGCCCGCCGGGACAGGGGTTTTTGAATGAGCAGTTCTTC.

V gene TRBV11-3 combines with J gene TRBJ1-5; D is undetermined. V was shortened by 1 base and J by 0 bases, with 10 bases between the two germline ends. This CDR3 region has 16 residues. Looked up from germline, CDR1 is SGHNT and CDR2 is YENEEA. The CDR3 is CASSLGGSDSNQPQHF. CDR3 coding DNA: TGTGCCAGCAGCTTAGGAGGAAGTGATAGCAATCAGCCCCAGCATTTT.

The gene calls are TRBV11-3 and TRBJ1-6; 7 bases agree with TRBD1. From germline, CDR1 is SGHNT and CDR2 YENEEA. V dropped 5 bases and J dropped 5; count of bases not matched to a gene: 9. The CDR3 has 16 residues. CDR3 loop: CASSLTGARNNSPLHF. DNA of the CDR3: TGTGCCAGCAGCCTAACAGGGGCAAGAAATAATTCACCCCTCCACTTT.

The chain combines TRBV29-1 with TRBJ2-1; D perhaps matches TRBD2 (5 bases). Germline V gives CDR1 SQVTM, CDR2 ANQGSEA. The length of the CDR3 is 12 residues. Trimming shortened V by 5 bases and J by 3 bases, and 8 bases separated the two germline ends. CDR3 in DNA: TGCAGCGTTCAAGGGAGCTACAATGAGCAGTTCTTC. Translation: CSVQGSYNEQFF.